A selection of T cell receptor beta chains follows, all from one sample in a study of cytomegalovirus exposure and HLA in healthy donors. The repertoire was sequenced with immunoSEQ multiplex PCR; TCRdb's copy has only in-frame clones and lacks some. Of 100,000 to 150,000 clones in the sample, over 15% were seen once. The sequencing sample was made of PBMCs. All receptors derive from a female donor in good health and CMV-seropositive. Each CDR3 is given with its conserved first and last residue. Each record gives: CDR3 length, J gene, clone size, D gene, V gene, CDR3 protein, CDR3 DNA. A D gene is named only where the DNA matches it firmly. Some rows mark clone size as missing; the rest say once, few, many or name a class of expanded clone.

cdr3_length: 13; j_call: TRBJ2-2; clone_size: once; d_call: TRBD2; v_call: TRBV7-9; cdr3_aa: CASSLPGGGELFF; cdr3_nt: TGTGCCAGCAGCTTACCGGGAGGCGGGGAGCTGTTTTTT
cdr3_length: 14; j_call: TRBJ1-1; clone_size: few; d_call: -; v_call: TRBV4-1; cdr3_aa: CASSQNRGAFDAFF; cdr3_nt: TGCGCCAGCAGCCAGAACCGGGGGGCGTTTGATGCTTTCTTT
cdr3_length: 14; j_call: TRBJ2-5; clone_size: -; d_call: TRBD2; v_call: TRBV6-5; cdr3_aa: CASTAPGGPETQYF; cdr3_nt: TGTGCCAGCACCGCCCCGGGAGGGCCCGAGACCCAGTACTTC
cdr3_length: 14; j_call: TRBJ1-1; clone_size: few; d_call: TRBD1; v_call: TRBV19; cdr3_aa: CASRNAGGTAEAFF; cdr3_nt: TGTGCCAGTAGGAACGCAGGGGGCACCGCTGAAGCTTTCTTT
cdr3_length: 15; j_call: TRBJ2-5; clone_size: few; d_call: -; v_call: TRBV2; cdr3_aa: CASSEEAGRQETQYF; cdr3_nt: TGTGCCAGCAGTGAAGAGGCGGGGCGCCAAGAGACCCAGTACTTC
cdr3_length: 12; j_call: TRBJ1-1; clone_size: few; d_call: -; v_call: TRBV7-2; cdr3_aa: CASSFIRAKAFF; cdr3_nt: TGTGCCAGCAGCTTTATCAGGGCTAAAGCTTTCTTT
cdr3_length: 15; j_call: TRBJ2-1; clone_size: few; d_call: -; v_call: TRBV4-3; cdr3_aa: CASSEGTQRFNEQFF; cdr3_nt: TGCGCCAGCAGCGAAGGGACTCAGAGGTTCAATGAGCAGTTCTTC
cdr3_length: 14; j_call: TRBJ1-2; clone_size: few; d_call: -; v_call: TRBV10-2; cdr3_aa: CASSESIQGYGYTF; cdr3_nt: TGCGCCAGCAGTGAGTCGATACAGGGCTATGGCTACACCTTC
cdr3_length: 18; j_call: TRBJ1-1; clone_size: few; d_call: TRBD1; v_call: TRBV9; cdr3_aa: CASSALTGGWRRNTEAFF; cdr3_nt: TGTGCCAGCAGCGCCCTAACAGGGGGCTGGAGGAGGAACACTGAAGCTTTCTTT
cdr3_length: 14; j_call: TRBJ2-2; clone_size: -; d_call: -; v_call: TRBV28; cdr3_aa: CASSLGGEPGELFF; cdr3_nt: TGTGCCAGCAGTTTAGGCGGGGAACCCGGGGAGCTGTTTTTT
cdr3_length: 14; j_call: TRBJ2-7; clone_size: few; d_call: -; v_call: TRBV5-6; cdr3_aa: CASSLLRGTYEQYF; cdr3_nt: TGTGCCAGCAGCTTGTTGCGGGGCACCTACGAGCAGTACTTC
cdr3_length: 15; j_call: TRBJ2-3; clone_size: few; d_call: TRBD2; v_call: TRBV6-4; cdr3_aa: CASSVIAGGTDTQYF; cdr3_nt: TGTGCCAGCAGTGTGATAGCGGGGGGCACAGATACGCAGTATTTT
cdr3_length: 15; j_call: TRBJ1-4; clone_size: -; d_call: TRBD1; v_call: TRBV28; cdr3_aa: CASSYLDRVNEKLFF; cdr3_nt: TGTGCCAGCAGTTATCTGGACAGGGTAAATGAAAAACTGTTTTTT
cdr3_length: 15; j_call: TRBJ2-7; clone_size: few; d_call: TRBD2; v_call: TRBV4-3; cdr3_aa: CASSQMLAGDYEQYF; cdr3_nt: TGCGCCAGCAGCCAGATGCTAGCGGGAGATTACGAGCAGTACTTC
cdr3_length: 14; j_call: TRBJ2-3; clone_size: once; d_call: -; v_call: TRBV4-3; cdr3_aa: CASSQERATDTQYF; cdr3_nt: TGCGCCAGCAGCCAAGAGAGGGCGACAGATACGCAGTATTTT
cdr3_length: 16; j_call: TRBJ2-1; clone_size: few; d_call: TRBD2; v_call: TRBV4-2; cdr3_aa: CASSSSSGRGYNEQFF; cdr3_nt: TGTGCCAGCAGCTCCTCTAGCGGGAGAGGGTACAATGAGCAGTTCTTC
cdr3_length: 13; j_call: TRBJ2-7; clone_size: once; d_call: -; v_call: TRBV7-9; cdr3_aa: CASSLLASYEQYF; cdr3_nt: TGTGCCAGCAGCTTGTTGGCTTCCTACGAGCAGTACTTC
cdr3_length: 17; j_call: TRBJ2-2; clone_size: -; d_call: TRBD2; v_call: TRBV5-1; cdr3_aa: CASSLFASGENTGELFF; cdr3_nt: TGCGCCAGCAGCTTGTTTGCTAGCGGGGAAAACACCGGGGAGCTGTTTTTT
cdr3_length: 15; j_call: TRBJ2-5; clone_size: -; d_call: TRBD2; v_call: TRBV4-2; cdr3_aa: CASSRTSGSQETQYF; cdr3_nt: TGTGCCAGCAGCCGGACTAGCGGGTCCCAAGAGACCCAGTACTTC
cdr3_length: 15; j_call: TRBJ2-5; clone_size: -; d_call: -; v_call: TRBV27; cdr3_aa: CASSSHPGSQETQYF; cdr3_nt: TGTGCCAGCAGTTCCCACCCCGGGAGCCAAGAGACCCAGTACTTC
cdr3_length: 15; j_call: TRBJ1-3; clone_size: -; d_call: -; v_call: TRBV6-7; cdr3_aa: CASSPPSFPGNTIYF; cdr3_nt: TGTGCCAGCAGTCCCCCGAGCTTCCCTGGAAACACCATATATTTT
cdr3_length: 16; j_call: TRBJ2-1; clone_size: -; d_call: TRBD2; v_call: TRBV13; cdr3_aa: CASSLRLAAPYNEQFF; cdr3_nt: TGTGCCAGCAGCCTTAGACTAGCGGCACCCTACAATGAGCAGTTCTTC
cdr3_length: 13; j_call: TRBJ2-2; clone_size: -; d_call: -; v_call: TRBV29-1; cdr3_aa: CSVGQWNTGELFF; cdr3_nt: TGCAGCGTTGGACAGTGGAACACCGGGGAGCTGTTTTTT
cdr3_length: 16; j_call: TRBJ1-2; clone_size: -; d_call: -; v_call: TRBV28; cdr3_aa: CASSLAPADGAMGYTF; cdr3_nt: TGTGCCAGCAGTTTAGCCCCGGCGGATGGGGCGATGGGCTACACCTTC
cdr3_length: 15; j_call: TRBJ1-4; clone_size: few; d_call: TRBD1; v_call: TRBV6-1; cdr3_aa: CASSGGQGRKGKLFF; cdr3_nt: TGTGCCAGCAGTGGGGGACAGGGAAGAAAGGGAAAACTGTTTTTT
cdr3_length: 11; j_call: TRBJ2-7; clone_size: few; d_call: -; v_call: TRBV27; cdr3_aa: CASSDFYEQYF; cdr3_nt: TGTGCCAGCTCGGACTTTTACGAGCAGTACTTC
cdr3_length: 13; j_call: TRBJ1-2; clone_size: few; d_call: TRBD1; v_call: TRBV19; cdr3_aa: CGCGPQGSYGYTF; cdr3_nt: TGTGGCTGCGGTCCACAGGGGTCCTATGGCTACACCTTC
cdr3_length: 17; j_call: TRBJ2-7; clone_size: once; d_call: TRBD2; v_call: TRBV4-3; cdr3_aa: CASSPTVVAGDPYEQYF; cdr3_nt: TGCGCCAGCAGCCCGACGGTGGTAGCGGGAGACCCCTACGAGCAGTACTTC
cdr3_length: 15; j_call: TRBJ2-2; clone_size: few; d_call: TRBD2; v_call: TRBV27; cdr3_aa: CASRSLRGGAGELFF; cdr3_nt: TGTGCCAGCAGATCCCTTCGGGGAGGGGCCGGGGAGCTGTTTTTT
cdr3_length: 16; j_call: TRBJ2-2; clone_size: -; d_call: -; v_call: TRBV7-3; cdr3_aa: CASSLTGGLNTGELFF; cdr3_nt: TGTGCCAGCAGCTTAACGGGAGGACTCAACACCGGGGAGCTGTTTTTT
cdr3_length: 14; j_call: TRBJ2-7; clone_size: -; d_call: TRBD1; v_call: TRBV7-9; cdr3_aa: CASRLPGQTYEQYF; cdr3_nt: TGTGCCAGCAGACTGCCGGGACAGACCTACGAGCAGTACTTC
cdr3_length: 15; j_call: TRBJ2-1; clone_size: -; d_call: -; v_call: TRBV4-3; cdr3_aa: CASTRAAGSYNEQFF; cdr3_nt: TGCGCCAGCACTCGAGCGGCGGGCTCCTACAATGAGCAGTTCTTC
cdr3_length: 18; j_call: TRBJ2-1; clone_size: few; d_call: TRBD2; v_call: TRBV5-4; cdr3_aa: CASSLHTLLAGVGNEQFF; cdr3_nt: TGTGCCAGCAGCCTTCACACCTTACTAGCGGGAGTGGGGAATGAGCAGTTCTTC
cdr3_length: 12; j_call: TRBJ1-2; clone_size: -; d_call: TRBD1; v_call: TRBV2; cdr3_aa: CASSADREGYTF; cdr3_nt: TGTGCCAGCAGTGCGGACAGGGAAGGCTACACCTTC
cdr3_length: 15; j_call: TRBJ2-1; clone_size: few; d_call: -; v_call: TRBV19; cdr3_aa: CASRLTPGSYNEQFF; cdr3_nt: TGTGCCAGTAGGCTGACCCCGGGATCCTACAATGAGCAGTTCTTC
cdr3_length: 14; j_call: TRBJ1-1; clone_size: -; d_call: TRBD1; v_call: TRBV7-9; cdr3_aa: CASSGGTGRTEAFF; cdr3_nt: TGTGCCAGCAGCGGGGGGACAGGGCGCACTGAAGCTTTCTTT
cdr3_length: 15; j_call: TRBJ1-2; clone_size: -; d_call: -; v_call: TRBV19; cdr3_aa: CATLSKGTANYGYTF; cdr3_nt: TGTGCCACACTCTCAAAGGGGACTGCTAACTATGGCTACACCTTC
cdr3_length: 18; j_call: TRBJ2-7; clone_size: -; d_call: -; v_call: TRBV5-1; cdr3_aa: CASSLDSSETRVGHEQYF; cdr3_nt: TGCGCCAGCAGCTTGGATAGTAGCGAGACCCGAGTTGGCCACGAGCAGTACTTC
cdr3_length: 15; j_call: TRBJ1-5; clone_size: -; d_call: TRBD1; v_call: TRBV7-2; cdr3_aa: CASSSGTGLGQPQHF; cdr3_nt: TGTGCCAGCAGCTCCGGGACAGGGTTAGGTCAGCCCCAGCATTTT
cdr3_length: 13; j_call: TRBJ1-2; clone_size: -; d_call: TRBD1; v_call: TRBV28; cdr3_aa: CASSSRGKYGYTF; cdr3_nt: TGTGCCAGCAGCTCCAGGGGGAAATATGGCTACACCTTC
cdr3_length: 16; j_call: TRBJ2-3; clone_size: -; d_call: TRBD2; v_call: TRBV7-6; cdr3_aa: CASSLLTSGGTDTQYF; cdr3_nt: TGTGCCAGCAGCTTACTGACTAGCGGAGGCACAGATACGCAGTATTTT
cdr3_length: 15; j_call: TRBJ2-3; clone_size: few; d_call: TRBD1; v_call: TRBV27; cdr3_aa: CASSPSRDRGDTQYF; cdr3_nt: TGTGCCAGCAGTCCGTCCCGGGACAGGGGAGATACGCAGTATTTT
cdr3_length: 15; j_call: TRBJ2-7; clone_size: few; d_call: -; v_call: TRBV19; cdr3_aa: CASSIEGRPTYEQYF; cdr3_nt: TGTGCCAGTAGTATAGAGGGGCGCCCTACCTACGAGCAGTACTTC
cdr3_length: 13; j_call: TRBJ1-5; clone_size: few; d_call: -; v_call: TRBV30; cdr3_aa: CAWSVGGNQPQHF; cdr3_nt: TGTGCCTGGAGTGTCGGGGGCAATCAGCCCCAGCATTTT
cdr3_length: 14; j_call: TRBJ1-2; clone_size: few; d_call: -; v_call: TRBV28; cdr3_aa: CASSPRRRVYGYTF; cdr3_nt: TGTGCCAGCAGTCCCCGTCGCAGGGTCTATGGCTACACCTTC
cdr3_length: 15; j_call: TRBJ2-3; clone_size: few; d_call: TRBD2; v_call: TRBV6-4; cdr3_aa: CASSALAGESDTQYF; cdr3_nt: TGTGCCAGCAGTGCACTAGCGGGAGAATCAGATACGCAGTATTTT
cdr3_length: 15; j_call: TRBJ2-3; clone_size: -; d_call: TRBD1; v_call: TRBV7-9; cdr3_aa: CATPGTGASTDTQYF; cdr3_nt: TGTGCCACCCCCGGGACAGGGGCTTCCACAGATACGCAGTATTTT
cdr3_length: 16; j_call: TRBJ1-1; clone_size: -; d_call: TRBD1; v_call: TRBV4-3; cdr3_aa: CASSQDWGQANTEAFF; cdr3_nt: TGCGCCAGCAGCCAAGATTGGGGACAGGCGAACACTGAAGCTTTCTTT
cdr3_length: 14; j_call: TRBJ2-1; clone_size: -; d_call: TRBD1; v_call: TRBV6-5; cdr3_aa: CASRVDRADNEQFF; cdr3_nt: TGTGCCAGCAGGGTGGACAGGGCGGATAATGAGCAGTTCTTC
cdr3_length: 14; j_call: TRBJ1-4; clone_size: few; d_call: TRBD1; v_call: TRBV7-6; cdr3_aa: CASSIRGLREKLFF; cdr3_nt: TGTGCCAGCAGTATAAGGGGGCTCCGGGAAAAACTGTTTTTT